Here is one T cell receptor beta chain with its context. Assay: immunoSEQ multiplex PCR; the TCRdb copy retains only in-frame clones and omits some. The table includes several hundred clones, under 85% detected once. This record comes from a study of chemoradiotherapy in HPV16-positive cancers. Study details: A couple of HPV16-positive patients' cells yielded candidate HPV-specific clones and common motifs.

This CDR3 contains 17 residues. Germline V lookup: CDR1 LGHNA, CDR2 YNFKEQ. V shed 0 bases and J shed 4 bases, with 17 bases lying between them. This receptor was taken from a human donor with HPV-associated anogenital cancer. The chain recombines TRBV4-2 with TRBJ2-3; a possible D gene is TRBD2 (5 bases). The material sequenced was tumor tissue, taken from a patient who underwent chemoradiotherapy. The CDR3 loop is CASSQDYRQRGSDTQYF. The CDR3 DNA follows: TGTGCCAGCAGCCAAGATTATAGGCAGCGAGGGTCAGATACGCAGTATTTT.